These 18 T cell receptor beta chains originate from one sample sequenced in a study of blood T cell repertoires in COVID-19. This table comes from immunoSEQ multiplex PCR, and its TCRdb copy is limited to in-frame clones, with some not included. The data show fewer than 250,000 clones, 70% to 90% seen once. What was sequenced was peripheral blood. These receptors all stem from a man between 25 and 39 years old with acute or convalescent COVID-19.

As DNA, the CDR3 is TGCGCCAGCAGCTTGGCGACTATCAACGTCGACGAGCAGTACTTC. This translates into CASSLATINVDEQYF. This chain links TRBV5-1 with TRBJ2-7, with D possibly TRBD2 on 5 matching bases. The V gene's germline CDR1 is SGHRS and CDR2 YFSETQ. V lost 0 bases, J lost 5 bases, and 15 bases lay in between. This CDR3 has 15 residues.

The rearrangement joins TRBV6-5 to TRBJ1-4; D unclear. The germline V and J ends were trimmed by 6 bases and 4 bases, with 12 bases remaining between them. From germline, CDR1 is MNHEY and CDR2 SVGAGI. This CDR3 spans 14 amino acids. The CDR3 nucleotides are TGTGCCAGCAGCGAGTCCAGACTTAATGAAAAACTGTTTTTT. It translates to CASSESRLNEKLFF.

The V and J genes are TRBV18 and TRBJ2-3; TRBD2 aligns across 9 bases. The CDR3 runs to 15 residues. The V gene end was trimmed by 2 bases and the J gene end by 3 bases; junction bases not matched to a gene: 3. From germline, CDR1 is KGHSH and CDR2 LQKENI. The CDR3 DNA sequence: TGTGCCAGCTCACCAAGCGGGGGGTCAACAGATACGCAGTATTTT. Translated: CASSPSGGSTDTQYF.

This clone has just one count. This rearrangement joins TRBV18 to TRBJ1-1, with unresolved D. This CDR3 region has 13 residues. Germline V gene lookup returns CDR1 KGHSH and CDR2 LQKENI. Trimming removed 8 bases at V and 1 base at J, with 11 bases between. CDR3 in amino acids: CASTPQENTEAFF. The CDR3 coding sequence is TGTGCCAGCACCCCCCAGGAGAACACTGAAGCTTTCTTT.

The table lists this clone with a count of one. As DNA, the CDR3 is TGTGCCAGCTCACCAATGAACAGGGACCAAGAGACCCAGTACTTC. Its translation is CASSPMNRDQETQYF. The V and J genes are TRBV18 and TRBJ2-5, with D tentatively TRBD1 (6 bases). The CDR3 loop spans 15 amino acids. Germline CDR1 reads KGHSH; CDR2 reads LQKENI. Trimming removed 2 bases at V and 0 bases at J, with 10 bases between.

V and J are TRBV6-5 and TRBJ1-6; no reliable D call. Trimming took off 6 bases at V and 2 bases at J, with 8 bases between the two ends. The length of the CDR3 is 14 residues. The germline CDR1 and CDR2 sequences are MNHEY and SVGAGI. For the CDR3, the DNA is TGTGCCAGCAGAAATTTAACCTATAATTCACCCCTCCACTTT. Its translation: CASRNLTYNSPLHF.

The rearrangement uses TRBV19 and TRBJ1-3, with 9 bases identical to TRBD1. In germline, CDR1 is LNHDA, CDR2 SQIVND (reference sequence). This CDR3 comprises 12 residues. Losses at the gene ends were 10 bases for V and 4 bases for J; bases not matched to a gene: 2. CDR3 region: CATGTGGNTIYF. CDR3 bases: TGTGCCACGGGGACAGGGGGAAACACCATATATTTT.

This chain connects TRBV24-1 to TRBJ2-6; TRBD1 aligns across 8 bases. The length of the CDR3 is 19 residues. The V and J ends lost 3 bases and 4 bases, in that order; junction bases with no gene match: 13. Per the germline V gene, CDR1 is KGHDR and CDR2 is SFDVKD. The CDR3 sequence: CATSDAHRGTSLGANVLTF. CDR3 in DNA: TGTGCCACCAGTGATGCACACAGGGGGACCTCTCTGGGGGCCAACGTCCTGACTTTC.

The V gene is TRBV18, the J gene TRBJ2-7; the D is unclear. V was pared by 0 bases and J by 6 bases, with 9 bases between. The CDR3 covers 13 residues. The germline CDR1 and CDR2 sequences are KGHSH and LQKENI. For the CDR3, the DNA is TGTGCCAGCTCACCACCTATCAACAGCGAGCAGTACTTC. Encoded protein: CASSPPINSEQYF. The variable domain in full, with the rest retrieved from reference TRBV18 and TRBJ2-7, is NAGVMQNPRHLVRRRGQEARLRCSPMKGHSHVYWYRQLPEEGLKFMVYLQKENIIDESGMPKERFSAEFPKEGPSILRIQQVVRGDSAAYFCASSPPINSEQYFGPGTRLTVT.

In nucleotides, the CDR3 is TGTGCCAGCAGTTTATATCAGGGTCGTCAGCCCCAGCATTTT. Protein product: CASSLYQGRQPQHF. The chain combines TRBV28 with TRBJ1-5, with D tentatively TRBD1 (5 bases). CDR1 MDHEN and CDR2 SYDVKM come from the germline V gene. The CDR3 sequence is 14 residues long. Trimming pared 1 base from V and 6 bases from J, leaving 10 bases between. Full variable domain (rest looked up from reference TRBV28 and TRBJ1-5): DVKVTQSSRYLVKRTGEKVFLECVQDMDHENMFWYRQDPGLGLRLIYFSYDVKMKEKGDIPEGYSVSREKKERFSLILESASTNQTSMYLCASSLYQGRQPQHFGDGTRLSIL.

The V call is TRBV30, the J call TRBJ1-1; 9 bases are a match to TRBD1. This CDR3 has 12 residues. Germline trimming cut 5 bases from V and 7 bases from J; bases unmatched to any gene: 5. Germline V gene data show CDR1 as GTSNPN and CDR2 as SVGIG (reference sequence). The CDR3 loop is CAWGQGYYEAFF. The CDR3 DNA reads TGTGCCTGGGGACAGGGGTACTATGAAGCTTTCTTT.

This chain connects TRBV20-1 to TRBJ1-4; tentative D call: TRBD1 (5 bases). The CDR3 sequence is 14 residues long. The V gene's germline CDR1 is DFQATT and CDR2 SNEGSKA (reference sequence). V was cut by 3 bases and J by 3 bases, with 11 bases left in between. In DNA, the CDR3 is TGCAGTGCTAGTATCCGGGGGGCTAATGAAAAACTGTTTTTT. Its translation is CSASIRGANEKLFF.

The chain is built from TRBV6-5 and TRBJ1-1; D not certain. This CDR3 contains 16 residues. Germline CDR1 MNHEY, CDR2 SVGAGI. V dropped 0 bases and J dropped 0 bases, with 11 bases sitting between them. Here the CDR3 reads CASSYSRQPMNTEAFF. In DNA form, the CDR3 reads TGTGCCAGCAGTTACTCGAGGCAGCCGATGAACACTGAAGCTTTCTTT.

CDR3 in amino acids: CASSYTGGTEAFF. The CDR3 bases are TGTGCCAGCAGCTATACAGGGGGCACTGAAGCTTTCTTT. The J gene is TRBJ1-1, the V gene TRBV7-9, with 8 bases that match TRBD1. V was pared by 4 bases and J by 4 bases, with 2 bases of the junction left unmatched. Germline loops: CDR1 SEHNR, CDR2 FQNEAQ (reference sequence). The CDR3 is 13 amino acids. Variable domain in full (rest from reference TRBV7-9 and TRBJ1-1): DTGVSQNPRHKITKRGQNVTFRCDPISEHNRLYWYRQTLGQGPEFLTYFQNEAQLEKSRLLSDRFSAERPKGSFSTLEIQRTEQGDSAMYLCASSYTGGTEAFFGQGTRLTVV.

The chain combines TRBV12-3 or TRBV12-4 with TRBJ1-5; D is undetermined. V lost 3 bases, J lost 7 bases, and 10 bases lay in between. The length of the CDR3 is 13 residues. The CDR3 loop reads CASSLNSHQPQHF. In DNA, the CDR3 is TGTGCCAGCAGTTTGAACAGTCACCAGCCCCAGCATTTT.

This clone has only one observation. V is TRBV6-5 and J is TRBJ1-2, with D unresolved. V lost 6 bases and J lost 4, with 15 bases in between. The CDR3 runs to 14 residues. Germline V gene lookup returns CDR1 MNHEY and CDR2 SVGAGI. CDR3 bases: TGTGCCAGCAGGTCGGCGGGTGGTGGCTATGGCTACACCTTC. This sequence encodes CASRSAGGGYGYTF.

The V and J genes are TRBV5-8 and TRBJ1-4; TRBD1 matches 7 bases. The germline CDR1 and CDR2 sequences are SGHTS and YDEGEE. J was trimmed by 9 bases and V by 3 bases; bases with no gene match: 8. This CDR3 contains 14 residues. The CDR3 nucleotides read TGTGCCAGCAGCTACTACAGGGGTCACAAAAAACTGTTTTTT. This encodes CASSYYRGHKKLFF.

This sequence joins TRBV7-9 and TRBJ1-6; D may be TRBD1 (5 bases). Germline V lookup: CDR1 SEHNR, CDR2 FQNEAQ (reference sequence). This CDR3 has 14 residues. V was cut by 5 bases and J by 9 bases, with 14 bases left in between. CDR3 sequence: CASSTQEWSSPLHF. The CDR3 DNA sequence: TGTGCCAGCAGCACACAGGAGTGGAGTTCACCCCTCCACTTT.